The 5 T cell receptor beta chains in this list originate from one sample, sequenced in a study of a mutant IDH1 vaccine in newly diagnosed glioma. Data came from immunoSEQ multiplex PCR; TCRdb stores just in-frame clones and leaves some out. The sample shows some 51,000 clones, about 74% of them seen only once. Time point described: baseline, week 1 (first vaccination visit). Treatment meaning: pre-vaccination baseline after standard-of-care therapy. Material: PBMCs, obtained from a glioma patient treated with radiotherapy, temozolomide or both. The receptors stem from a woman aged 40 to 50 with glioma.

The chain recombines TRBV5-6 with TRBJ1-2; D is uncertain. Germline lookup yields CDR1 SGHDT and CDR2 YYEEEE. V lost 2 bases and J 5 bases, leaving 13 bases between the germline ends. There are 14 residues in the CDR3. The CDR3 DNA sequence: TGTGCCAGCAGCTTTTGGACGGAGTCATATGGCTACACCTTC. Translated: CASSFWTESYGYTF.

This clone appeared a single time. CDR3 bases: TGTGCCAGCGGACAGTCAGCCAAAAACATTCAGTACTTC. It encodes CASGQSAKNIQYF. V is TRBV6-1 and J is TRBJ2-4; a possible D gene is TRBD1 (6 bases). Per the germline V gene, CDR1 is MNHNS and CDR2 is SASEGT. V lost 8 bases and J 0 bases, leaving 8 bases between the germline ends. There are 13 residues in the CDR3.

The chain recombines TRBV18 with TRBJ1-3; the match to TRBD1 covers 9 bases. Looked up from germline, CDR1 is KGHSH and CDR2 is LQKENI. The CDR3 consists of 17 residues. V gave up 2 bases and J gave up 0 bases; unmatched junction bases: 5. The CDR3 spells CASSPTPGQGSGNTIYF. CDR3 sequence (DNA): TGTGCCAGCTCACCAACCCCGGGACAGGGCTCTGGAAACACCATATATTTT.

The rearrangement uses TRBV10-2 and TRBJ1-2; no clear D. The germline gives CDR1 WSHSY, CDR2 SAAADI. Trimming took 0 bases from V and 4 from J, leaving 15 bases between them. The CDR3 loop spans 16 amino acids. DNA of the CDR3: TGCGCCAGCAGTGAGTCTGTAAGGGCTTTATTCTATGGCTACACCTTC. The encoded protein is CASSESVRALFYGYTF.

The rearrangement uses TRBV6-1 and TRBJ2-1; TRBD2 agrees at 14 bases. The CDR3 is 15 residues long. Trimming at V came to 4 bases and at J to 8 bases, leaving 4 bases not matched to a gene. Germline V CDR1 and CDR2: MNHNS, SASEGT. In DNA, the CDR3 is TGTGCCAGCAGTGCGACTAGCGGGGGGGCCGATGAGCAGTTCTTC. Translated, it gives CASSATSGGADEQFF.